This T cell receptor beta chain stems from a study of blood T cell repertoires in COVID-19. Turning to the study itself: Sites in the United States, Italy and Spain provided acute and convalescent COVID-19 samples. Nucleic acid was either cDNA or gDNA, and it came from T cells, B-cell-depleted T cells, or PBMCs.

The ends lost 3 bases at V and 1 base at J; junction bases unmatched: 1. Per germline, CDR1 LNHNV and CDR2 YYDKDF (reference sequence). The CDR3 spans 15 residues. Only in-frame clones appear in the TCRdb table, and some are missing; sequencing was by immunoSEQ multiplex PCR. The table shows tens of thousands of clones, with over 75% occurring only once. The TCR originated in a woman older than 75 with COVID-19, enrolled during active disease. This chain links TRBV15 with TRBJ2-3; TRBD2 matches at 10 bases. The specimen sequenced was peripheral blood. CDR3 residues: CATSRGTSGTDTQYF. The CDR3 DNA sequence: TGTGCCACCAGCAGGGGGACTAGCGGCACAGATACGCAGTATTTT. Full variable domain (outside the CDR3, taken from reference TRBV15 and TRBJ2-3): DAMVIQNPRYQVTQFGKPVTLSCSQTLNHNVMYWYQQKSSQAPKLLFHYYDKDFNNEADTPDNFQSRRPNTSFCFLDIRSPGLGDTAMYLCATSRGTSGTDTQYFGPGTRLTVL.